What follows are 30 T cell receptor beta chains derived from one specimen sequenced in a study of Graves' ophthalmopathy and Graves' hyperthyroidism. RNA transcripts yielded amplified TCR beta CDR3 regions. Second-round multiplex PCR came after first-round RT-PCR with HTBI primers. Each CDR3 protein gets one entry after TCRdb re-called the multiplex PCR reads with MiXCR. The sample lists 170,000 or so distinct CDR3 sequences; 30% to 45% were seen once. The sample comprised peripheral blood. Every receptor here comes from a woman between 40 and 50 years old with Graves' ophthalmopathy.

The V call is TRBV6-1, the J call TRBJ2-7, with 7 bases that match TRBD1. From germline, CDR1 is MNHNS and CDR2 SASEGT. The CDR3 extends over 14 amino acids. The J segment lost 6 bases and the V segment lost 5 bases, leaving 10 bases of the junction unmatched. CDR3 sequence reads: CASSKTGQVFEQYF. The CDR3 DNA reads TGTGCCAGCAGTAAAACAGGACAGGTTTTCGAGCAGTACTTC.

This clonotype was detected many times. This rearrangement joins TRBV28 to TRBJ1-1, with 8 bases lining up with TRBD1. The length of the CDR3 is 14 residues. With V trimmed by 4 bases and J by 2 bases, 3 bases remained unmatched. CDR1 and CDR2 (germline): MDHEN, SYDVKM. CDR3 sequence reads: CASSSGQANTEAFF. The DNA of the CDR3 is TGTGCCAGCAGTTCGGGACAGGCAAACACTGAAGCTTTCTTT.

This clonotype was observed many times. The chain joins TRBV6-6 to TRBJ1-5, with D possibly matching TRBD1 (5 bases). V lost 6 bases and J 2 bases, leaving 14 bases between the germline ends. The CDR3 covers 15 residues. Germline loops: CDR1 MNHNY, CDR2 SVGAGI (reference sequence). The chain's CDR3 is CASRIRVHGNQPQHF. CDR3 nucleotide sequence: TGTGCCAGCAGAATCAGGGTCCATGGCAATCAGCCCCAGCATTTT.

This clonotype was counted many times. The chain is built from TRBV6-1 and TRBJ1-5, with D possibly TRBD1 on 6 matching bases. This CDR3 has 15 amino acids. V lost 4 bases to trimming and J lost 4 bases, with 14 bases between them. Per germline, CDR1 MNHNS and CDR2 SASEGT. CDR3 coding DNA: TGTGCCAGCAGTGCGGAGGACAGAGGAAATCAGCCCCAGCATTTT. This codes for CASSAEDRGNQPQHF.

This clonotype was seen at least ten times. This sequence joins TRBV24-1 and TRBJ2-5; 9 positions match TRBD2. V trimming: 4 bases; J trimming: 2 bases; junction bases outside the gene matches: 4. Germline lookup yields CDR1 KGHDR and CDR2 SFDVKD. This CDR3 has 15 amino acids. The CDR3 spells CATSERAGGQETQYF. The CDR3 DNA reads TGTGCCACCAGTGAGCGAGCGGGGGGACAAGAGACCCAGTACTTC.

This clonotype has a count of ten or more. The V and J genes are TRBV27 and TRBJ1-6; tentative D call: TRBD1 (5 bases). The V gene's germline CDR1 is MNHEY and CDR2 SMNVEV (reference sequence). The CDR3 covers 16 residues. Trimming stripped 1 base from V and 6 bases from J, with 13 bases between. CDR3 bases: TGTGCCAGCAGTTTATGGGAGGGGAGGATTAATTCACCCCTCCACTTT. Its translation: CASSLWEGRINSPLHF.

The V and J genes are TRBV11-2 and TRBJ2-7, with 7 bases lining up with TRBD2. Germline trimming cut 0 bases from V and 4 bases from J; bases unmatched to any gene: 6. Germline-derived CDR1 and CDR2 are SGHAT and FQNNGV. There are 15 residues in the CDR3. DNA for the CDR3: TGTGCCAGCAGCTTAGAGGACTGGGGGGGATACGAGCAGTACTTC. This translates into CASSLEDWGGYEQYF.

This clonotype was detected ten times or more. The J gene is TRBJ2-5, the V gene TRBV28; perhaps TRBD1 as D (6 bases). The CDR3 length is 13 residues. Looked up from germline, CDR1 is MDHEN and CDR2 is SYDVKM. Trimming pared 4 bases from V and 5 bases from J, leaving 11 bases between. The CDR3 coding sequence is TGTGCCAGCAGTTACAGGGCTGAGGAGACCCAGTACTTC. It specifies CASSYRAEETQYF.

This clonotype was observed a few times. This sequence joins TRBV28 and TRBJ1-2; 9 positions match TRBD1. CDR3 length: 15 amino acids. CDR1 is MDHEN and CDR2 is SYDVKM in the germline V gene. V shed 5 bases, J shed 0 bases, and the junction held 4 bases outside the gene matches. The CDR3 nucleotides are TGTGCCAGCAGTCCAAGACAGGGGGCTAACTATGGCTACACCTTC. It yields the protein CASSPRQGANYGYTF.

J is TRBJ2-5 and V is TRBV28, with a weak D call TRBD2 (7 bases). V shed 7 bases and J shed 3 bases, with 18 bases lying between them. CDR3 length: 15 amino acids. CDR1 and CDR2 from the germline V gene are MDHEN and SYDVKM. CDR3 nucleotides: TGTGCCAGCATGGGGGGGGCCAGTGGCGAAGAGACCCAGTACTTC. It translates to CASMGGASGEETQYF.

This clonotype was recorded at least ten times. The V call is TRBV6-5, the J call TRBJ2-7; maybe TRBD2 (5 bases). CDR1 MNHEY and CDR2 SVGAGI come from the germline V gene. V dropped 0 bases and J dropped 4 bases, with 19 bases sitting between them. The CDR3 spans 17 residues. As DNA, the CDR3 is TGTGCCAGCAGTTACTCGCTGCCGGGGTCGATTCGGTACGAGCAGTACTTC. It specifies CASSYSLPGSIRYEQYF.

The rearrangement uses TRBV27 and TRBJ2-7; 12 bases agree with TRBD2. V trimming: 6 bases; J trimming: 9 bases; junction bases outside the gene matches: 6. This CDR3 contains 13 residues. The germline CDR1 and CDR2 sequences are MNHEY and SMNVEV (reference sequence). CDR3 in DNA: TGTGCCAGCAGCAAAACTAGCGGGAGGCCGCAGTACTTC. Its translation: CASSKTSGRPQYF.

V and J are TRBV6-5 and TRBJ1-5; D uncertain. Trimming shortened V by 4 bases and J by 4 bases, and 14 bases separated the two germline ends. CDR1 is MNHEY, CDR2 SVGAGI, per germline. This CDR3 comprises 15 residues. For the CDR3, the DNA is TGTGCCAGCAGTTCTGTCGGGCGGGGTAATCAGCCCCAGCATTTT. It is translated as CASSSVGRGNQPQHF.

This clonotype came up many times. The rearrangement uses TRBV7-9 and TRBJ2-7; possibly TRBD1 or TRBD2 for D (6 bases each). The CDR3 is 15 amino acids. Germline CDR1 and CDR2: SEHNR and FQNEAQ (reference sequence). Trimming left V 1 base short and J 0 bases short, with 10 bases between. This CDR3 reads CASSLEQGLSYEQYF. As DNA, the CDR3 is TGTGCCAGCAGCTTAGAACAGGGACTCTCCTACGAGCAGTACTTC.

V and J are TRBV2 and TRBJ2-7, with D hard to call. This CDR3 contains 15 residues. Looked up from germline, CDR1 is SNHLY and CDR2 is FYNNEI. V lost 4 bases and J 2 bases, leaving 15 bases between the germline ends. Here the CDR3 reads CASSAQGPQPYEQYF. The CDR3 nucleotides read TGTGCCAGCAGTGCCCAAGGGCCCCAACCCTACGAGCAGTACTTC.

This clonotype was seen repeatedly, ten times or more. The V gene is TRBV11-3, the J gene TRBJ2-2, with 7 bases fitting TRBD1. Trimming cost V 5 bases and J 0 bases; bases outside gene matches: 3. CDR1 and CDR2 from the germline V gene are SGHNT and YENEEA. The CDR3 totals 15 residues. The DNA for the CDR3 is TGTGCCAGCAGCCAGACAGGGCCGAACACCGGGGAGCTGTTTTTT. It specifies CASSQTGPNTGELFF.

In this sample, this clonotype turned up many times. The CDR3 nucleotides are TGTGCCAGCAGTAACGACAGGGGGTTTGACTATGGCTACACCTTC. Translated, it gives CASSNDRGFDYGYTF. The chain couples TRBV6-5 to TRBJ1-2; 9 bases agree with TRBD1. V lost 5 bases to trimming and J lost 3 bases; unmatched junction nucleotides: 7. The length of the CDR3 is 15 residues. The germline V gene has CDR1 MNHEY and CDR2 SVGAGI.

The sample holds many counts of this clonotype. J is TRBJ2-7 and V is TRBV15, with 7 bases matching TRBD2. The CDR3 has 14 residues. Trimming took 1 base from V and 6 from J; bases not matched to a gene: 6. Germline loops: CDR1 LNHNV, CDR2 YYDKDF (reference sequence). CDR3: CATSRGGGDSEQYF. CDR3 sequence (DNA): TGTGCCACCAGCAGAGGGGGGGGTGACTCCGAGCAGTACTTC.

This clonotype was counted many times. This rearrangement joins TRBV7-3 to TRBJ2-5; 8 nucleotides match TRBD2. The junction had 7 bases not matched to a gene; V was cut back by 5 bases and J by 5 bases. CDR3 length: 14 amino acids. Germline-derived CDR1 and CDR2 are SGHTA and FQGTGA. The CDR3 loop reads CASSRAGEWETQYF. The CDR3 nucleotides are TGTGCCAGCAGCCGAGCGGGGGAGTGGGAGACCCAGTACTTC.

The sample holds many counts of this clonotype. V gene TRBV29-1 combines with J gene TRBJ1-6, with a possible D match to TRBD1 (6 bases). The V end was cut by 4 bases, the J end by 8 bases, with 18 bases between. CDR1 and CDR2 (germline): SQVTM, ANQGSEA. This CDR3 contains 15 residues. CDR3 region: CSVGPQGIGDSPLHF. CDR3 bases: TGCAGCGTTGGACCACAGGGAATTGGAGATTCACCCCTCCACTTT.

The chain combines TRBV7-2 with TRBJ2-7; 9 nucleotides line up with TRBD2. Germline-derived CDR1 and CDR2 are SGHTA and FQGNSA. This CDR3 is 14 amino acids long. V dropped 3 bases and J dropped 5; count of bases not matched to a gene: 5. Here the CDR3 DNA reads TGTGCCAGCAGCTTGGCTAGCGGGACGAACGAGCAGTACTTC. This translates into CASSLASGTNEQYF.

This clonotype was counted many times. V is TRBV6-2 or TRBV6-3 and J is TRBJ1-1; no clear D gene. This CDR3 comprises 13 residues. Germline loops: CDR1 MNHEY, CDR2 SVGEGT. V was trimmed by 2 bases and J by 1 base, leaving 5 bases between them. CDR3 amino acids: CASSYGGNTEAFF. CDR3 coding DNA: TGTGCCAGCAGTTACGGCGGGAACACTGAAGCTTTCTTT.

This clonotype was seen ten or more times. This sequence joins TRBV3-1 and TRBJ2-5; 7 bases match TRBD2. The CDR3 totals 15 residues. CDR1 is LGHDT, CDR2 YNNKEL, per germline (reference sequence). Trimming removed 3 bases from V and 2 bases from J; junction bases left unmatched: 6. The CDR3 DNA is TGTGCCAGCAGCCACCCGGGACTAACTCAAGAGACCCAGTACTTC. Protein: CASSHPGLTQETQYF.

This clonotype occurred many times. The chain joins TRBV29-1 to TRBJ1-2; no clear D. CDR1 is SQVTM, CDR2 ANQGSEA, per germline. The CDR3 is made up of 15 amino acids. V was pared by 3 bases and J by 3 bases, with 17 bases between. CDR3 DNA sequence: TGCAGCGTTGATTCCCCGGGAGGTTCCGACTATGGCTACACCTTC. Protein: CSVDSPGGSDYGYTF.

The chain couples TRBV28 to TRBJ1-1; perhaps TRBD1 as D (5 bases). The CDR3 loop spans 12 amino acids. Deletions cut 5 bases from V and 11 bases from J, with 15 bases between. Germline V CDR1 and CDR2: MDHEN, SYDVKM. In nucleotides, the CDR3 is TGTGCCAGCAGTCTCCGGGGCAGGGCTGCTTTCTTT. The encoded protein is CASSLRGRAAFF.

This clonotype was counted many times. V and J are TRBV28 and TRBJ2-5, with 7 bases fitting TRBD2. The J segment lost 5 bases and the V segment lost 5 bases, leaving 11 bases of the junction unmatched. The CDR3 sequence is 15 residues long. From germline, CDR1 is MDHEN and CDR2 SYDVKM. CDR3 region: CASSGVGGFSETQYF. In nucleotides, the CDR3 is TGTGCCAGCAGTGGTGTCGGGGGGTTTTCGGAGACCCAGTACTTC.

J is TRBJ1-5 and V is TRBV19; 12 bases are shared with TRBD1. V was clipped by 8 bases and J by 6 bases; unmatched bases: 11. This CDR3 comprises 16 residues. Germline V CDR1 and CDR2: LNHDA, SQIVND (reference sequence). The DNA of the CDR3 is TGTGCCAGTCGAATTGGGACAGGGGGCGCTTTTCAGCCCCAGCATTTT. This gives the protein CASRIGTGGAFQPQHF.

V gene TRBV19 combines with J gene TRBJ2-7; D call uncertain. With 4 bases removed from V and 2 bases from J, the gap between germline ends came to 9 bases. CDR1 and CDR2 (germline): LNHDA, SQIVND (reference sequence). The CDR3 covers 13 residues. The CDR3 spells CASSRAATYEQYF. The CDR3, as DNA: TGTGCCAGTAGTAGGGCAGCCACCTACGAGCAGTACTTC.

This clonotype is a singleton in its sample. The chain couples TRBV6-1 to TRBJ1-2; no clear D gene. The length of the CDR3 is 14 residues. The germline V gene has CDR1 MNHNS and CDR2 SASEGT. Trimming stripped 1 base from V and 3 bases from J, with 9 bases between. The CDR3 sequence: CASSEDVGDYGYTF. As DNA, the CDR3 is TGTGCCAGCAGTGAAGATGTGGGAGACTATGGCTACACCTTC.

This clonotype appeared a single time. V usage is TRBV7-2 and J usage is TRBJ2-4, with 8 bases matching TRBD2. This CDR3 comprises 14 residues. V dropped 1 base and J dropped 6; count of bases not matched to a gene: 2. Germline V gives CDR1 SGHTA, CDR2 FQGNSA. CDR3 sequence reads: CASSLDGRANIQYF. CDR3 nucleotides: TGTGCCAGCAGCTTAGACGGGAGGGCAAACATTCAGTACTTC. Using reference TRBV7-2 and TRBJ2-4 for the parts outside the CDR3, the full variable domain is GAGVSQSPSNKVTEKGKDVELRCDPISGHTALYWYRQSLGQGLEFLIYFQGNSAPDKSGLPSDRFSAERTGGSVSTLTIQRTQQEDSAVYLCASSLDGRANIQYFGAGTRLSVL.